These 7 T cell receptor beta chains originate from one sample sequenced in a study of T cells expressing NK-cell markers. With the 5' RACE reads reprocessed, TCRdb shows one record per CDR3 protein and no DNA. Its table records 300,000 to 450,000 distinct CDR3 sequences. The sample was blood T cells: a sorted CD56 or NKG2C T cell subset, CD4+ or CD8+ T cells, or bulk PBMC T cells (not recorded which). These receptor sequences come from a man aged 18-70 years in good health.

V and J are TRBV7-6 and TRBJ2-3. The CDR3 runs 14 residues. The germline gives CDR1 SGHVS, CDR2 FNYEAQ. CDR3 sequence reads: CASSFGGFTDTQYF.

The chain links TRBV6-1 to TRBJ2-1; as DNA is missing, the TRBD2 call by TCRdb cannot be tested. CDR3 length equals 15 residues. In germline, CDR1 is MNHNS, CDR2 SASEGT. CDR3 loop: CASRLTSGAVREQFF.

V is TRBV5-1 and J is TRBJ1-1; TCRdb's D call of TRBD1 is untestable without DNA. From germline, CDR1 is SGHRS and CDR2 YFSETQ. This CDR3 region has 14 residues. The CDR3 loop is CASTAGGRGTEAFF.

The chain employs TRBV6-2 or TRBV6-3 and TRBJ2-2. Germline V gene lookup returns CDR1 MNHEY and CDR2 SVGEGT. This CDR3 contains 14 residues. The CDR3 is CASRSDQAVGELFF.

The chain uses TRBV6-2 or TRBV6-3 and TRBJ2-3; without DNA, the TCRdb call of TRBD2 cannot be checked. The germline CDR1 and CDR2 sequences are MNHEY and SVGEGT. There are 16 residues in the CDR3. The CDR3 protein is CASSYLAGASTDTQYF.

CDR3 amino acids: CASSRGLRGRGNIQYF. This chain joins TRBV3-1 and TRBJ2-4; TCRdb calls TRBD2, which cannot be checked without DNA. CDR1 is LGHDT, CDR2 YNNKEL, per germline (reference sequence). This CDR3 has 16 amino acids.

The CDR3 reads CASSEWNWAAFF. This sequence joins TRBV2 and TRBJ1-1. Looked up from germline, CDR1 is SNHLY and CDR2 is FYNNEI. The CDR3 length is 12 residues.